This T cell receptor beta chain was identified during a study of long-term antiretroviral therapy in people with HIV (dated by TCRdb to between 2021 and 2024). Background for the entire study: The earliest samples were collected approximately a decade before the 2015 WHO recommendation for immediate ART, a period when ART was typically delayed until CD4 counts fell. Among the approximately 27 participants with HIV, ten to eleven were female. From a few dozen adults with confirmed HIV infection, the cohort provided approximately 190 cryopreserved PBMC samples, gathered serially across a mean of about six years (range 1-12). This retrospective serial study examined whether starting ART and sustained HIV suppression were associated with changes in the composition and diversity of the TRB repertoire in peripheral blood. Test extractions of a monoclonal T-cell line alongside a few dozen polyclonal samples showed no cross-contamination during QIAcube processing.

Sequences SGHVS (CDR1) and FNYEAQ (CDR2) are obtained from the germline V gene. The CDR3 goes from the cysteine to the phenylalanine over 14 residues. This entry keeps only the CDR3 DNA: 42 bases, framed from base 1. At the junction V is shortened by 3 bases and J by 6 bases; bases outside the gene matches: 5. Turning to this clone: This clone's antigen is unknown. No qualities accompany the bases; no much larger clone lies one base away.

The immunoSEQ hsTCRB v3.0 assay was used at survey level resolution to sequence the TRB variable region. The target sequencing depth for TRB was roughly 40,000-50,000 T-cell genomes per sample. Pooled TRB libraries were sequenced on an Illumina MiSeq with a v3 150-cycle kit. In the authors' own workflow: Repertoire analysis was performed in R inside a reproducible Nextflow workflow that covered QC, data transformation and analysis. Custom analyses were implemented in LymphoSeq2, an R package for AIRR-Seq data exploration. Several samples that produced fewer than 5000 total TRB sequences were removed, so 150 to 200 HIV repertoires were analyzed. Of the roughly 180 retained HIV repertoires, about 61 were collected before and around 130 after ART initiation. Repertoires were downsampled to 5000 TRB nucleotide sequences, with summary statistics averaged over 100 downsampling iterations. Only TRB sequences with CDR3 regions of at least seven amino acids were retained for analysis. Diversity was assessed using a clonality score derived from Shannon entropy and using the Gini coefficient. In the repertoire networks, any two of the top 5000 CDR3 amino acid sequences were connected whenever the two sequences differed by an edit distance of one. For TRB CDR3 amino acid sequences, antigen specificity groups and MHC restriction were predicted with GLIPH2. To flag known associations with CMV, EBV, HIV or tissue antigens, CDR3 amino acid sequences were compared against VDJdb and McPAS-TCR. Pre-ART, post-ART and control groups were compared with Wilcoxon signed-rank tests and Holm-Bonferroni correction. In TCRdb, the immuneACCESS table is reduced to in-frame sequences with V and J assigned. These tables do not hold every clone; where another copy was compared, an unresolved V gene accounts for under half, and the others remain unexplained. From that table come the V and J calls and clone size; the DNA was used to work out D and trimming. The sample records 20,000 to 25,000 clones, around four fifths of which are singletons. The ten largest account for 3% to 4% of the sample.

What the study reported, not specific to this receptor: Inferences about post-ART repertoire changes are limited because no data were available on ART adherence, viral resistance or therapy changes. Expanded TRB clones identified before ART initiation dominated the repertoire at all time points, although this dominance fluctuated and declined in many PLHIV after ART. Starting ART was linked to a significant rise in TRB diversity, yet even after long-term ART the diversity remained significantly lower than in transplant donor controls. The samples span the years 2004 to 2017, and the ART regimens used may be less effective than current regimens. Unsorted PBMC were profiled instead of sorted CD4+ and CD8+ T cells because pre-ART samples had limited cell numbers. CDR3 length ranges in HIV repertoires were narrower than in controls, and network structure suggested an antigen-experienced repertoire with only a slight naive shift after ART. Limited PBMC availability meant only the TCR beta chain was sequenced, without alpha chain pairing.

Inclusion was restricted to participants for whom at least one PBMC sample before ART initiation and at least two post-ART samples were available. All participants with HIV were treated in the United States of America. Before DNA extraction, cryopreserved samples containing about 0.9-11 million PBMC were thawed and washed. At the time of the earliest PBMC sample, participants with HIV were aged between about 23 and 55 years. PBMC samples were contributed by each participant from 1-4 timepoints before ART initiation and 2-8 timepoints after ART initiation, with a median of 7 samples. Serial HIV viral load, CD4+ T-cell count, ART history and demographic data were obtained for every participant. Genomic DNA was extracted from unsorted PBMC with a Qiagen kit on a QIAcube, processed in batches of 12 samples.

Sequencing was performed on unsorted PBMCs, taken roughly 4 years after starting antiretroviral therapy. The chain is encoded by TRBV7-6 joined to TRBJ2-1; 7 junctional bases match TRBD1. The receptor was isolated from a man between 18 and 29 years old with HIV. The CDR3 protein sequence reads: CASSLRQGTNEQFF. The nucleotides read TGTGCCAGCAGCTTGAGACAGGGCACCAATGAGCAGTTCTTC.